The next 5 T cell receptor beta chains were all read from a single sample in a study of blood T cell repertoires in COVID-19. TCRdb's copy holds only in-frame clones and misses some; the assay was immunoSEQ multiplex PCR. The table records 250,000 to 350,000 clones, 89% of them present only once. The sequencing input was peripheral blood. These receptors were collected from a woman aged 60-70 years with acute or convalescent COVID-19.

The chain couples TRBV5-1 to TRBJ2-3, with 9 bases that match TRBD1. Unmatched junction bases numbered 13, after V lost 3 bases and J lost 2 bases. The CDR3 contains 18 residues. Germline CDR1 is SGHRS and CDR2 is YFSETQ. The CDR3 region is CASSWKRLGQGNTDTQYF. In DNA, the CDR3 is TGCGCCAGCAGCTGGAAAAGACTAGGACAGGGGAACACAGATACGCAGTATTTT.

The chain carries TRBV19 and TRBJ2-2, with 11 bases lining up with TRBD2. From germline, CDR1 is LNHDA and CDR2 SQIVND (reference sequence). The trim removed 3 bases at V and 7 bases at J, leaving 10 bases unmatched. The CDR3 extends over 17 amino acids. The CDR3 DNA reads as TGTGCCAGTAGTATCACTCTAGCGGGAGGTTCTGGCGGGGAGCTGTTTTTT. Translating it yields CASSITLAGGSGGELFF. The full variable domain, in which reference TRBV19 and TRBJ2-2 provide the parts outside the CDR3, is DGGITQSPKYLFRKEGQNVTLSCEQNLNHDAMYWYRQDPGQGLRLIYYSQIVNDFQKGDIAEGYSVSREKKESFPLTVTSAQKNPTAFYLCASSITLAGGSGGELFFGEGSRLTVL.

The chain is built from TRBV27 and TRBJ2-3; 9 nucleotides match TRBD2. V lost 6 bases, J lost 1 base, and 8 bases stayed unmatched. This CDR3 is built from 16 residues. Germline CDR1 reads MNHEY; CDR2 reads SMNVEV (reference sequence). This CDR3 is CASRGLAGIRTDTQYF. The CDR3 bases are TGTGCCAGCAGAGGGCTAGCGGGGATTCGCACAGATACGCAGTATTTT.

The CDR3 DNA follows: TGTGCCACCAGTGATTACGGCTATGGCTACACCTTC. This sequence encodes CATSDYGYGYTF. The chain employs TRBV24-1 and TRBJ1-2; D unresolved. V dropped 2 bases and J dropped 4 bases, with 4 bases sitting between them. Germline assignment: CDR1 KGHDR and CDR2 SFDVKD. This CDR3 contains 12 residues.

CDR3 in amino acids: CASSLPGLGSTDTQYF. For the CDR3, the DNA is TGTGCCAGCAGCTTACCCGGACTAGGGAGCACAGATACGCAGTATTTT. This chain connects TRBV7-9 to TRBJ2-3, with TRBD2 identical over 7 bases. The CDR3 extends over 16 amino acids. The germline V gene encodes CDR1 SEHNR and CDR2 FQNEAQ (reference sequence). Unmatched junction bases numbered 5, after V lost 2 bases and J lost 0 bases.